These 29 T cell receptor beta chains were sequenced from one sample in a study of blood T cell repertoires in COVID-19. Produced via immunoSEQ multiplex PCR; TCRdb's table is partial and in-frame only. The sample shows around 94,000 clones, about 91% of them seen only once. What was sequenced was peripheral blood. The receptor source for this set is a man in his late teens or twenties with acute or convalescent COVID-19.

DNA of the CDR3: TGCAGCGTCGGACAGGGGAATGGCTACACCTTC. Its protein product is CSVGQGNGYTF. This chain links TRBV29-1 with TRBJ1-2; 9 bases match TRBD1. The CDR3 sequence is 11 residues long. CDR1 and CDR2 (germline): SQVTM, ANQGSEA. The ends lost 6 bases at V and 6 bases at J; junction bases unmatched: 2.

This chain joins TRBV6-1 and TRBJ2-1, with 8 bases matching TRBD2. The V and J ends lost 4 bases and 9 bases, in that order; junction bases with no gene match: 14. Germline V CDR1 and CDR2: MNHNS, SASEGT. The length of the CDR3 is 16 residues. This chain's CDR3 is CASSGGASGLVGEQFF. The CDR3 DNA follows: TGTGCCAGCAGTGGGGGGGCTAGCGGGTTGGTGGGTGAGCAGTTCTTC.

The chain couples TRBV9 to TRBJ1-6; 7 bases map to TRBD1. J lost 6 bases, V lost 0 bases, and 9 bases had no gene match. The CDR3 is 17 residues long. Germline CDR1 is SGDLS and CDR2 is YYNGEE. CDR3 residues: CASSVDRGIIPNSPLHF. Written as DNA, the CDR3 is TGTGCCAGCAGCGTAGACAGGGGAATAATCCCTAATTCACCCCTCCACTTT.

The CDR3 loop reads CASSWDREGYGYTF. The CDR3 DNA reads TGTGCCAGCTCATGGGACAGGGAAGGCTATGGCTACACCTTC. The V call is TRBV18, the J call TRBJ1-2, with 9 bases lining up with TRBD1. Germline CDR1 and CDR2: KGHSH and LQKENI. V lost 5 bases and J lost 4; bases outside the gene matches: 5. The CDR3 runs to 14 residues.

CDR3 coding DNA: TGTGCCAGCAGCCTCAAAAGGACAGGCGGGAGGCAGCCCCAGCATTTT. This sequence encodes CASSLKRTGGRQPQHF. V usage is TRBV6-2 or TRBV6-3 and J usage is TRBJ1-5; 7 bases are a match to TRBD1. The CDR3 is 16 residues long. V shed 6 bases, J shed 7 bases, and the junction held 15 bases outside the gene matches. The germline V gene encodes CDR1 MNHEY and CDR2 SVGEGT.

The chain recombines TRBV7-9 with TRBJ2-1, with D possibly matching TRBD1 (5 bases). The CDR3 is 17 residues long. The germline V gene has CDR1 SEHNR and CDR2 FQNEAQ (reference sequence). Trimming shortened V by 2 bases and J by 3 bases, and 17 bases separated the two germline ends. The CDR3 sequence is CASSLYKGSSIYNEQFF. The CDR3 coding sequence is TGTGCCAGCAGCTTATATAAGGGGTCCTCGATCTACAATGAGCAGTTCTTC. Based on the CDR3 plus reference TRBV7-9 and TRBJ2-1, the full variable domain is DTGVSQNPRHKITKRGQNVTFRCDPISEHNRLYWYRQTLGQGPEFLTYFQNEAQLEKSRLLSDRFSAERPKGSFSTLEIQRTEQGDSAMYLCASSLYKGSSIYNEQFFGPGTRLTVL.

The chain has TRBV4-1 and TRBJ1-2, with D perhaps matching TRBD1 (5 bases). The V end was cut by 4 bases, the J end by 6 bases, with 12 bases between. Germline V gene sequence: CDR1 MGHRA, CDR2 YSYEKL. CDR3 length equals 13 residues. CDR3 residues: CASSPPGGDGYTF. The CDR3 nucleotides read TGCGCCAGCAGCCCCCCCGGGGGTGATGGCTACACCTTC.

Points on this clone: Other DNA sequences within the sample encode an identical CDR3. The J gene is TRBJ1-2, the V gene TRBV6-5; TRBD1 agrees at 7 bases. J gave up 2 bases and V 8 bases, and 5 bases lay outside the gene matches. The germline gives CDR1 MNHEY, CDR2 SVGAGI. CDR3 length equals 13 residues. CDR3 loop: CASRDRENYGYTF. The CDR3 DNA sequence: TGTGCCAGCCGGGACAGAGAAAACTATGGCTACACCTTC.

This chain links TRBV27 with TRBJ1-5; D is unresolved. Germline values: CDR1 MNHEY, CDR2 SMNVEV (reference sequence). V was clipped by 9 bases and J by 1 base, with 7 bases between them. This CDR3 has 12 residues. As DNA, the CDR3 is TGTGCCAGTCGGTCGAGCAATCAGCCCCAGCATTTT. Residues: CASRSSNQPQHF.

This chain connects TRBV21-1 to TRBJ1-5; the table names TRBD1, a call not compared with the DNA. TRBV21-1 is an annotated pseudogene. The CDR3 spans 17 residues. CDR3 region: CASSKESEDRASEPQHF. The CDR3 coding sequence is TGTGCCAGCAGCAAAGAGTCTGAGGACAGGGCTTCGGAGCCCCAGCATTTT.

Concerning this clone itself: The DNA is left out, because the CDR3 cannot be placed on it with certainty; the CDR3 is given as TCRdb lists it. The chain employs TRBV21-1 and TRBJ2-7; the table calls TRBD2, which could not be checked here. TRBV21-1 is flagged as a pseudogene. The CDR3 length is 17 residues, termini included. CDR3 protein: CASSVPVGEGNSYEQYF.

Details on this clone: Its ends do not fully match the called genes, so a read error is possible. This chain links TRBV11-2 with TRBJ2-6; 7 bases match TRBD1. Germline CDR1 is SGHAT and CDR2 is FQNNGV. The CDR3 extends over 16 amino acids. The CDR3 sequence is CASNLGGRGGANVLTF. The CDR3 DNA is TGTGCCAGCAACTTAGGGGGCAGGGGTGGGGCCAACGTCCTGACTTTC.

The chain carries TRBV24-1 and TRBJ2-5; D gene uncertain. This CDR3 is 14 amino acids long. Trimming stripped 3 bases from V and 3 bases from J, with 10 bases between. Germline-derived CDR1 and CDR2 are KGHDR and SFDVKD. This CDR3 reads CATSDVDKEETQYF. CDR3 in DNA: TGTGCCACCAGTGATGTAGACAAAGAAGAGACCCAGTACTTC.

J is TRBJ2-1 and V is TRBV3-1 (or the pseudogene TRBV3-2), with 10 bases that match TRBD2. The V gene end was trimmed by 4 bases and the J gene end by 4 bases; junction bases not matched to a gene: 4. CDR3 length: 15 amino acids. Germline CDR1 reads LGHDT; CDR2 reads YNNKEL (reference sequence). CDR3 loop: CASSPSGGGYNEQFF. CDR3 in DNA: TGTGCCAGCAGCCCTAGCGGGGGCGGTTACAATGAGCAGTTCTTC.

This clone was recorded only once. V usage is TRBV24-1 and J usage is TRBJ2-2; D unresolved. The CDR3 consists of 14 residues. V lost 5 bases, J lost 3 bases, and 9 bases lay in between. CDR1 and CDR2 from the germline V gene are KGHDR and SFDVKD. The CDR3 DNA sequence: TGTGCCACCAGTGGAAAGCTGGACACCGGGGAGCTGTTTTTT. Translation: CATSGKLDTGELFF.

The gene calls are TRBV7-9 and TRBJ2-7, with D tentatively TRBD1 (5 bases). The CDR3 is made up of 14 amino acids. Per germline, CDR1 SEHNR and CDR2 FQNEAQ (reference sequence). Trimming shortened V by 2 bases and J by 3 bases, and 11 bases separated the two germline ends. The CDR3 DNA is TGTGCCAGCAGCTTAACTGACAGTCACTACGAGCAGTACTTC. It encodes CASSLTDSHYEQYF.

J is TRBJ2-1 and V is TRBV10-3, with a tentative D call TRBD2 (5 bases). Looked up from germline, CDR1 is ENHRY and CDR2 is SYGVKD. The CDR3 has 14 amino acids. V was clipped by 5 bases and J by 7 bases, with 15 bases between them. The CDR3 DNA sequence: TGTGCCATCAGTAGAGGAGGACTTATTAATGAGCAGTTCTTC. It yields the protein CAISRGGLINEQFF.

J is TRBJ1-1 and V is TRBV5-1; TRBD1 matches at 9 bases. Losses at the gene ends were 7 bases for V and 4 bases for J; bases not matched to a gene: 5. CDR3 size: 13 residues. Looked up from germline, CDR1 is SGHRS and CDR2 is YFSETQ. The CDR3 protein is CASGTGIGTEAFF. Written as DNA, the CDR3 is TGCGCCAGCGGGACAGGGATTGGCACTGAAGCTTTCTTT.

The gene calls are TRBV7-2 and TRBJ2-3, with 14 positions matching TRBD2. Trimming cost V 5 bases and J 5 bases; bases outside gene matches: 9. The CDR3 extends over 17 amino acids. The V gene's germline CDR1 is SGHTA and CDR2 FQGNSA. The CDR3, as DNA: TGTGCCAGCAGCGCTCGTCGACTAGCGGGAGGGCAAGATACGCAGTATTTT. Translation gives CASSARRLAGGQDTQYF. Using reference TRBV7-2 and TRBJ2-3 for the parts outside the CDR3, the full variable domain is GAGVSQSPSNKVTEKGKDVELRCDPISGHTALYWYRQSLGQGLEFLIYFQGNSAPDKSGLPSDRFSAERTGGSVSTLTIQRTQQEDSAVYLCASSARRLAGGQDTQYFGPGTRLTVL.

CDR3 coding DNA: TGTGCCAGCAAAGCAGGGTTGAATGAGCAGTTCTTC. Its translation is CASKAGLNEQFF. The chain uses TRBV27 and TRBJ2-1; D possibly corresponds to TRBD1 (5 bases). The CDR3 totals 12 residues. Deletions cut 7 bases from V and 7 bases from J, with 11 bases between. CDR1 MNHEY and CDR2 SMNVEV come from the germline V gene (reference sequence).

The rearrangement links TRBV6-5 to TRBJ2-7; 9 bases line up with TRBD2. V lost 6 bases, J lost 3 bases, and 3 bases stayed unmatched. The CDR3 has 13 amino acids. Germline V gene data show CDR1 as MNHEY and CDR2 as SVGAGI. CDR3 bases: TGTGCCAGCAGGCGGGGGGGAGACTACGAGCAGTACTTC. This translates into CASRRGGDYEQYF.

The chain uses TRBV12-3 or TRBV12-4 and TRBJ2-1, with a tentative D call TRBD2 (6 bases). This CDR3 has 13 residues. Trimming took 3 bases from V and 6 from J, leaving 9 bases between them. The chain's CDR3 is CASSFKEGNEQFF. DNA of the CDR3: TGTGCCAGCAGTTTTAAGGAGGGCAATGAGCAGTTCTTC.

The gene calls are TRBV3-1 (or the pseudogene TRBV3-2) and TRBJ1-5; D is unresolved. CDR3 length equals 15 residues. Trimming left V 0 bases short and J 7 bases short, with 13 bases between. Germline V CDR1 and CDR2: LGHDT, YNNKEL (reference sequence). In DNA form, the CDR3 reads TGTGCCAGCAGCCAAGATGCTACCCCACCGCAGCCCCAGCATTTT. It codes for CASSQDATPPQPQHF.

The chain recombines TRBV19 with TRBJ2-3, with 11 nucleotides matching TRBD2. Trimming took 2 bases from V and 1 from J; bases not matched to a gene: 2. The CDR3 spans 16 residues. In germline, CDR1 is LNHDA, CDR2 SQIVND (reference sequence). The CDR3 sequence is CASSITGLAGTDTQYF. As DNA, the CDR3 is TGTGCCAGTAGTATAACGGGACTAGCGGGCACAGATACGCAGTATTTT.

The V call is TRBV18, the J call TRBJ2-1; a possible D gene is TRBD2 (6 bases). CDR1 is KGHSH and CDR2 is LQKENI in the germline V gene. CDR3 size: 16 residues. V lost 3 bases and J lost 8, with 20 bases in between. CDR3 sequence (DNA): TGTGCCAGCTCACCGAAAACAGGATCGACTAGGGATGAGCAGTTCTTC. It codes for CASSPKTGSTRDEQFF.

The chain is built from TRBV20-1 and TRBJ1-2; D is ambiguous. The CDR3 covers 12 residues. V lost 3 bases and J lost 8, with 13 bases in between. Germline V gene lookup returns CDR1 DFQATT and CDR2 SNEGSKA (reference sequence). The CDR3 sequence is CSASEMRMGYTF. CDR3 coding DNA: TGCAGTGCTAGTGAGATGCGTATGGGCTACACCTTC.

This rearrangement joins TRBV24-1 to TRBJ2-7; 11 bases map to TRBD1. The CDR3 runs to 17 residues. Germline V gene data show CDR1 as KGHDR and CDR2 as SFDVKD. V lost 3 bases, J lost 0 bases, and 6 bases stayed unmatched. The CDR3 DNA is TGTGCCACCAGTGATCCTACCGGGACAGGGGGCTCCTACGAGCAGTACTTC. Its translation: CATSDPTGTGGSYEQYF.

The rearrangement uses TRBV5-1 and TRBJ1-2; 8 positions match TRBD1. Per the germline V gene, CDR1 is SGHRS and CDR2 is YFSETQ. V lost 0 bases to trimming and J lost 6 bases; unmatched junction nucleotides: 7. This CDR3 is built from 15 residues. The CDR3 protein is CASSLEVRGLDGYTF. CDR3 bases: TGCGCCAGCAGCTTGGAGGTCAGGGGGCTTGATGGCTACACCTTC.

The V gene is TRBV9, the J gene TRBJ1-1; the D is unclear. V lost 3 bases to trimming and J lost 8 bases, with 8 bases between them. The CDR3 has 11 amino acids. CDR1 SGDLS and CDR2 YYNGEE come from the germline V gene. CDR3 protein: CASSESSEAFF. CDR3 in DNA: TGTGCCAGCAGCGAAAGCTCCGAAGCTTTCTTT.